These 26 T cell receptor beta chains were sequenced from one sample in a study of T-cell memory formation after mild COVID-19. TCRdb analysed the 5' RACE reads with MiXCR anew, one entry per CDR3 protein. The sample holds fewer than 700,000 distinct CDR3 sequences, approximately 19% seen once. Specimen: PBMCs or a T cell subset sorted from them (not recorded which). Receptor source: an adult woman who had mild COVID-19 (a few samples of this study predate the infection). Cell type and time point are not known.

The V call is TRBV19, the J call TRBJ1-5, with D possibly TRBD1 on 6 matching bases. Trimming shortened V by 7 bases and J by 6 bases, and 13 bases separated the two germline ends. CDR1 and CDR2 from the germline V gene are LNHDA and SQIVND (reference sequence). There are 13 residues in the CDR3. The DNA for the CDR3 is TGTGCCAGTAAGGACAGTGCTCGTCAGCCCCAGCATTTT. Translating it yields CASKDSARQPQHF.

The rearrangement joins TRBV4-1 to TRBJ2-6; 7 positions match TRBD2. V was clipped by 4 bases and J by 1 base; unmatched bases: 7. There are 17 residues in the CDR3. Germline loops: CDR1 MGHRA, CDR2 YSYEKL. The CDR3, as DNA: TGCGCCAGCAGCCTAAGCGGGACCAGATCTGGGGCCAACGTCCTGACTTTC. Its protein is CASSLSGTRSGANVLTF.

This clonotype was counted a few times. This chain uses TRBV5-1 with TRBJ2-7; 7 bases align to TRBD1. Germline-derived CDR1 and CDR2 are SGHRS and YFSETQ. CDR3 length equals 14 residues. The junction had 7 bases not matched to a gene; V was cut back by 0 bases and J by 7 bases. The DNA for the CDR3 is TGCGCCAGCAGCTTGGGAGGGGGCGTCCGGGAGCAGTACTTC. It codes for CASSLGGGVREQYF. Combining the CDR3 with reference TRBV5-1 and TRBJ2-7 gives the whole variable domain KAGVTQTPRYLIKTRGQQVTLSCSPISGHRSVSWYQQTPGQGLQFLFEYFSETQRNKGNFPGRFSGRQFSNSRSEMNVSTLELGDSALYLCASSLGGGVREQYFGPGTRLTVT.

Only a few counts were recorded for this clonotype. The CDR3 nucleotides read TGTGCCAGCAGTCCCGGCGTGTGGACTAATGAAAAACTGTTTTTT. Its protein product is CASSPGVWTNEKLFF. The V and J genes are TRBV12-3 or TRBV12-4 and TRBJ1-4; D gene ambiguous. Trimming stripped 5 bases from V and 2 bases from J, with 12 bases between. This CDR3 is 15 amino acids long.

The chain recombines TRBV12-3 or TRBV12-4 with TRBJ1-2, with D uncertain. V was clipped by 1 base and J by 10 bases, with 19 bases between them. The CDR3 covers 15 residues. CDR3 sequence: CASSLESGLVNLYTF. DNA of the CDR3: TGTGCCAGCAGTTTAGAGTCGGGGTTAGTCAACCTCTACACCTTC.

V and J are TRBV6-5 and TRBJ2-7; a weak D match, TRBD1 (6 bases). The CDR3 totals 13 residues. CDR1 is MNHEY, CDR2 SVGAGI, per germline. Trimming left V 4 bases short and J 6 bases short, with 13 bases between. The CDR3 is CASSFNRDTEQYF. CDR3 nucleotide sequence: TGTGCCAGCAGTTTCAATCGGGACACCGAGCAGTACTTC.

There are a few counts of this clonotype. The chain links TRBV20-1 to TRBJ2-1; 9 nucleotides line up with TRBD2. Per germline, CDR1 DFQATT and CDR2 SNEGSKA (reference sequence). J gave up 1 base and V 3 bases, and 7 bases lay outside the gene matches. The CDR3 has 16 amino acids. The CDR3 protein is CSASVAGAGSYNEQFF. CDR3 nucleotides: TGCAGTGCTAGTGTAGCGGGAGCGGGGTCCTACAATGAGCAGTTCTTC.

This clonotype has ten or more counts. The genes are TRBV5-1 and TRBJ1-1; 9 positions agree with TRBD1. CDR3 length: 17 amino acids. J gave up 4 bases and V 0 bases, and 10 bases lay outside the gene matches. Germline CDR1 reads SGHRS; CDR2 reads YFSETQ. CDR3 loop: CASSLEPQGARGTEAFF. The DNA of the CDR3 is TGCGCCAGCAGCTTGGAGCCACAGGGGGCGCGTGGCACTGAAGCTTTCTTT.

The rearrangement joins TRBV20-1 to TRBJ2-7, with 8 bases lining up with TRBD2. CDR3 length equals 13 residues. Per germline, CDR1 DFQATT and CDR2 SNEGSKA (reference sequence). V lost 2 bases to trimming and J lost 3 bases; unmatched junction nucleotides: 3. CDR3 bases: TGCAGTGCTAGAAGGACTAGCAGCTACGAGCAGTACTTC. It is translated as CSARRTSSYEQYF.

Points on this clonotype: At one end, the junction sequence differs from germline, possibly due to a read error. The chain carries TRBV7-7 and TRBJ1-2; 9 positions agree with TRBD1. Germline V gene sequence: CDR1 SSHAT, CDR2 FNYEAQ (reference sequence). CDR3 size: 14 residues. The CDR3 here is CASSPAGTGNGYTF. The CDR3 DNA reads TGTGCTAGCAGTCCAGCCGGGACAGGGAATGGCTACACCTTC.

This clonotype has ten or more counts. J is TRBJ2-1 and V is TRBV25-1; TRBD2 aligns across 10 bases. This CDR3 spans 14 amino acids. Trimming removed 9 bases from V and 1 base from J; junction bases left unmatched: 3. Looked up from germline, CDR1 is MGHDK and CDR2 is SYGVNS. The CDR3 here is CASLAGGSYNEQFF. The CDR3 DNA reads as TGTGCCAGTTTAGCGGGAGGTTCCTACAATGAGCAGTTCTTC.

This rearrangement joins TRBV11-2 to TRBJ2-1; no definite D call. The CDR3 sequence is 15 residues long. CDR1 SGHAT and CDR2 FQNNGV come from the germline V gene. With 1 base removed from V and 5 bases from J, the gap between germline ends came to 12 bases. The CDR3 coding sequence is TGTGCCAGCAGCTTAGTGTACGTCAGTAACAATGAGCAGTTCTTC. This encodes CASSLVYVSNNEQFF.

V is TRBV9 and J is TRBJ2-3; 7 positions match TRBD2. Germline values: CDR1 SGDLS, CDR2 YYNGEE. The V gene end was trimmed by 3 bases and the J gene end by 6 bases; junction bases not matched to a gene: 16. This CDR3 has 17 amino acids. CDR3 in DNA: TGTGCCAGCAGCGATTCGGGGGGTCCGCCATCAACCGATACGCAGTATTTT. Encoded protein: CASSDSGGPPSTDTQYF.

This clonotype was observed a handful of times. V is TRBV2 and J is TRBJ2-3; 7 bases fit TRBD2. V dropped 7 bases and J dropped 0; count of bases not matched to a gene: 4. CDR1 is SNHLY, CDR2 FYNNEI, per germline. The CDR3 runs 14 residues. In DNA form, the CDR3 reads TGTGCCAGCAATATGGGGGGGAGCACAGATACGCAGTATTTT. It translates to CASNMGGSTDTQYF.

V usage is TRBV7-9 and J usage is TRBJ1-2; a weak D match, TRBD1 (6 bases). V dropped 4 bases and J dropped 4 bases, with 16 bases sitting between them. Per the germline V gene, CDR1 is SEHNR and CDR2 is FQNEAQ (reference sequence). This CDR3 region has 15 residues. In nucleotides, the CDR3 is TGTGCCAGCAGCTCGGACAGCCCACCATCCTATGGCTACACCTTC. It specifies CASSSDSPPSYGYTF.

The chain couples TRBV5-1 to TRBJ2-4; 8 bases are shared with TRBD2. The CDR3 sequence is 15 residues long. CDR1 SGHRS and CDR2 YFSETQ come from the germline V gene. The ends lost 3 bases at V and 5 bases at J; junction bases unmatched: 7. This chain's CDR3 is CASSWGSGGENIQYF. The CDR3, as DNA: TGCGCCAGCAGCTGGGGGAGCGGGGGAGAAAACATTCAGTACTTC.

This clonotype was detected only a few times. The chain has TRBV6-2 or TRBV6-3 and TRBJ2-7; 12 positions match TRBD1. The CDR3 is 15 amino acids. The germline V gene encodes CDR1 MNHEY and CDR2 SVGEGT. J lost 5 bases, V lost 1 base, and 3 bases had no gene match. The CDR3 region has the DNA TGTGCCAGCAGTTACTTAGGGACAGGGGGCGACGAGCAGTACTTC. Protein product: CASSYLGTGGDEQYF.

This clonotype was found a few times. The rearrangement links TRBV20-1 to TRBJ2-1; D is possibly TRBD1 (6 bases). The CDR3 length is 14 residues. Germline-derived CDR1 and CDR2 are DFQATT and SNEGSKA (reference sequence). Written as DNA, the CDR3 is TGCAGAACAAGGACAGCAGACCTGGACAATGAGCAGTTCTTC. The encoded protein is CRTRTADLDNEQFF.

This chain connects TRBV4-3 to TRBJ1-2; TRBD1 might be the D (6 bases). Germline V gene lookup returns CDR1 LGHNA and CDR2 YSLEER. The CDR3 is made up of 16 amino acids. V lost 0 bases and J 4 bases, leaving 15 bases between the germline ends. The CDR3 sequence is CASSQEGHLNLYGYTF. The CDR3 DNA is TGCGCCAGCAGCCAAGAGGGACACCTAAACCTCTATGGCTACACCTTC.

The chain links TRBV5-4 to TRBJ2-7; TRBD2 agrees at 14 bases. Per the germline V gene, CDR1 is SGHNT and CDR2 is YYREEE (reference sequence). Trimming cost V 4 bases and J 5 bases; bases outside gene matches: 8. This CDR3 is built from 16 residues. CDR3 in DNA: TGTGCCAGCAGCGGGGGGACTAGCGGGAGAATCGACGAGCAGTACTTC. Translating it yields CASSGGTSGRIDEQYF. Full variable domain (outside the CDR3, taken from reference TRBV5-4 and TRBJ2-7): ETGVTQSPTHLIKTRGQQVTLRCSSQSGHNTVSWYQQALGQGPQFIFQYYREEENGRGNFPPRFSGLQFPNYSSELNVNALELDDSALYLCASSGGTSGRIDEQYFGPGTRLTVT.

This clonotype came up a few times. A junction end diverges from the germline sequence, so it may reflect a read error. The CDR3 sequence is CASSLGTALSF. The CDR3 region has the DNA TGTGCCAGCAGCCTCGGGACAGCTCTCTCCTTC. The chain joins TRBV7-9 to TRBJ1-2, with TRBD1 matching over 7 bases. The CDR3 is 11 residues long. Germline V CDR1 and CDR2: SEHNR, FQNEAQ (reference sequence).

This clonotype was observed a few times. This chain uses TRBV2 with TRBJ2-7; D not certain. Per germline, CDR1 SNHLY and CDR2 FYNNEI. The CDR3 spans 16 residues. Deletions cut 4 bases from V and 0 bases from J, with 16 bases between. The CDR3 here is CASSGLRQVSSYEQYF. CDR3 DNA sequence: TGTGCCAGCAGTGGGCTTCGGCAGGTGAGCTCCTACGAGCAGTACTTC.

The rearrangement links TRBV5-1 to TRBJ2-1; the D gene is possibly TRBD2 (6 bases). The CDR3 has 15 residues. Germline V CDR1 and CDR2: SGHRS, YFSETQ. Trimming stripped 0 bases from V and 9 bases from J, with 16 bases between. In DNA form, the CDR3 reads TGCGCCAGCAGCTTGGCGCAGGGAGGTTTAATTGAGCAGTTCTTC. It translates to CASSLAQGGLIEQFF.

This clonotype showed up many times. The chain couples TRBV5-4 to TRBJ2-3, with D perhaps being TRBD1 or TRBD2 (5 bases each). The CDR3 has 15 amino acids. Trimming removed 1 base from V and 4 bases from J, with 13 bases in between. Germline loops: CDR1 SGHNT, CDR2 YYREEE (reference sequence). The CDR3, as DNA: TGTGCCAGCAGCTTGTCACCAGGGAGTCCAGATACGCAGTATTTT. Protein sequence: CASSLSPGSPDTQYF. Combining the CDR3 with reference TRBV5-4 and TRBJ2-3 gives the whole variable domain ETGVTQSPTHLIKTRGQQVTLRCSSQSGHNTVSWYQQALGQGPQFIFQYYREEENGRGNFPPRFSGLQFPNYSSELNVNALELDDSALYLCASSLSPGSPDTQYFGPGTRLTVL.

This clonotype was counted between two and nine times. The chain recombines TRBV2 with TRBJ1-5, with 7 bases aligning to TRBD1. The V gene's germline CDR1 is SNHLY and CDR2 FYNNEI. Trimming cost V 7 bases and J 2 bases; bases outside gene matches: 11. The CDR3 totals 16 residues. CDR3 residues: CASTSSGTGGNQPQHF. For the CDR3, the DNA is TGTGCCAGCACCTCCAGCGGAACAGGGGGCAATCAGCCCCAGCATTTT.

This clonotype was detected only a few times. One junction end disagrees with the germline gene, perhaps due to a read error. The chain employs TRBV19 and TRBJ2-7; D is undetermined. The CDR3 has 14 residues. Germline-derived CDR1 and CDR2 are LNHDA and SQIVND (reference sequence). The CDR3 sequence is CASSIDTRDYEQYF. The CDR3 DNA reads TGTGCCAGTAGCATAGATACTCGAGACTACGAGCAGTACTTC.